Listed here are 25 T cell receptor beta chains from one sample, sequenced in a study of vaccination and CD4 T cells after COVID-19 (dated by TCRdb to 2022 to 2024). These TCRs are of unknown antigen specificity. Sample treatment or condition, as interpreted from the label and publication: approximately 11-day PBMC culture with coronavirus spike peptide pools or control peptides (ViraFEST assay). CD4+ T cells from unexposed donors were collected before the COVID-19 pandemic (2011-2018). Libraries were made using PCR. Instrument on record: Illumina iSeq 100. At the Johns Hopkins FTIC core, DNA from the cultured CD4+ T cells underwent TCR sequencing with the Oncomine TCR Beta short-read assay. TCRdb reprocessed the public reads (quality trimming at Q25 with fastp, clone calling with MiXCR) and kept in-frame beta chains. Every entry covers one CDR3 protein and lists the most common genes and DNA from its rows. This sample has about 5,700 distinct CDR3 sequences in its table, and around 25% of those were observed once. The ten largest account for around a sixth of the sample.

Sequenced sample: CD4+ T cells from blood, cultured in vitro. These receptors came from a human donor in good health.

The chain combines TRBV7-2 with TRBJ2-1; 9 bases line up with TRBD2. The V gene's germline CDR1 is SGHTA and CDR2 FQGNSA. After removal of 0 bases from V and 7 bases from J, the junction contained 7 bases not matched to a gene. CDR3 length: 16 amino acids. CDR3 DNA sequence: TGTGCCAGCAGCTTAGCGGGGAGACTAGCGGATAATGAGCAGTTCTTC. This encodes CASSLAGRLADNEQFF. The complete variable domain, with remaining parts taken from reference TRBV7-2 and TRBJ2-1, reads GAGVSQSPSNKVTEKGKDVELRCDPISGHTALYWYRQSLGQGLEFLIYFQGNSAPDKSGLPSDRFSAERTGGSVSTLTIQRTQQEDSAVYLCASSLAGRLADNEQFFGPGTRLTVL.

The rearrangement links TRBV5-1 to TRBJ2-5, with 12 bases matching TRBD2. In germline, CDR1 is SGHRS, CDR2 YFSETQ. V gave up 0 bases and J gave up 2 bases; unmatched junction bases: 2. The CDR3 sequence is 16 residues long. CDR3 region: CASSLVLAGGQETQYF. CDR3 nucleotide sequence: TGCGCCAGCAGCTTGGTTCTAGCGGGGGGGCAAGAGACCCAGTACTTC.

On this clonotype: An end of the junction does not agree with germline; a read error may underlie this. This chain links TRBV10-3 with TRBJ2-5, with 8 bases matching TRBD1. The CDR3 loop spans 15 amino acids. Per germline, CDR1 ENHRY and CDR2 SYGVKD. This CDR3 is CAISESEQGVETQYF. DNA for the CDR3: TGTGCCATCAGTGAGTCGGAACAGGGGGTCGAGACCCAGTACTTT.

This clonotype is classed as medium-sized (0.01 to 0.1%). The chain recombines TRBV7-8 with TRBJ1-2; D uncertain. Germline lookup yields CDR1 SGHVS and CDR2 FQNEAQ. CDR3 size: 13 residues. V was clipped by 0 bases and J by 6 bases, with 8 bases between them. The CDR3, as DNA: TGTGCCAGCAGCTTAGCCGGGTCGAATGGCTACACCTTC. Its translation: CASSLAGSNGYTF.

This rearrangement joins TRBV2 to TRBJ1-2; perhaps TRBD1 as D (5 bases). Trimming cost V 4 bases and J 11 bases, with 17 bases left between them. Germline V gene lookup returns CDR1 SNHLY and CDR2 FYNNEI. The CDR3 runs to 13 residues. The CDR3 protein is CASSGGGVMRYTF. CDR3 DNA sequence: TGTGCCAGCAGTGGGGGGGGAGTAATGAGATACACCTTC.

By share of the sample, this clonotype is medium-sized. The rearrangement links TRBV6-1 to TRBJ1-1; 10 bases are shared with TRBD1. This CDR3 contains 15 residues. The J segment lost 3 bases and the V segment lost 7 bases, leaving 8 bases of the junction unmatched. CDR1 and CDR2 (germline): MNHNS, SASEGT. CDR3 nucleotides: TGTGCCAGCACTCCCGACAGGGGGCTTTACACTGAAGCTTTCTTT. This encodes CASTPDRGLYTEAFF.

This clonotype was found a few times. The CDR3 DNA follows: TGTGCCAGCAGCCGCACTCACGAAGCTTTCTTT. This sequence encodes CASSRTHEAFF. J is TRBJ1-1 and V is TRBV5-5; D unclear. This CDR3 spans 11 amino acids. V gave up 4 bases and J gave up 8 bases, with 9 bases separating them. Germline loops: CDR1 SGHKS, CDR2 YYEKEE (reference sequence). The full variable domain, completed using reference TRBV5-5 and TRBJ1-1, is DAGVTQSPTHLIKTRGQQVTLRCSPISGHKSVSWYQQVLGQGPQFIFQYYEKEERGRGNFPDRFSARQFPNYSSELNVNALLLGDSALYLCASSRTHEAFFGQGTRLTVV.

This clonotype was recorded a few times. Here the CDR3 reads CSAIPGGIPDTQYF. Here the CDR3 DNA reads TGCAGTGCTATCCCAGGGGGGATTCCAGATACGCAGTATTTT. The chain recombines TRBV20-1 with TRBJ2-3; the D gene is possibly TRBD1 (7 bases). Germline CDR1 reads DFQATT; CDR2 reads SNEGSKA (reference sequence). The CDR3 extends over 14 amino acids. Trimming cost V 4 bases and J 4 bases, with 15 bases left between them.

The V call is TRBV27, the J call TRBJ2-3, with D hard to call. There are 13 residues in the CDR3. The germline V and J ends were trimmed by 5 bases and 2 bases, with 8 bases remaining between them. Per the germline V gene, CDR1 is MNHEY and CDR2 is SMNVEV (reference sequence). The CDR3, as DNA: TGTGCCAGCAGTGGCGTCGTCACAGATACGCAGTATTTT. Amino acids: CASSGVVTDTQYF.

The chain joins TRBV6-4 to TRBJ1-1; no definite D call. The CDR3 loop spans 13 amino acids. Trimming shortened V by 4 bases and J by 1 base, and 7 bases separated the two germline ends. From germline, CDR1 is MRHNA and CDR2 SNTAGT. The CDR3: CASSVYKNTEAFF. For the CDR3, the DNA is TGTGCCAGCAGTGTCTACAAGAACACTGAAGCTTTCTTT.

This chain uses TRBV5-1 with TRBJ2-5; either TRBD1 or TRBD2 may supply D (5 bases each). The CDR3 sequence is 14 residues long. Germline V gene sequence: CDR1 SGHRS, CDR2 YFSETQ. The V end was cut by 4 bases, the J end by 5 bases, with 15 bases between. The CDR3 region is CASSGGRDGETQYF. The CDR3 bases are TGCGCCAGCAGCGGCGGCCGGGACGGGGAGACCCAGTACTTC.

This chain joins TRBV27 and TRBJ1-2, with 8 bases lining up with TRBD1. The germline CDR1 and CDR2 sequences are MNHEY and SMNVEV (reference sequence). The CDR3 covers 14 residues. V lost 3 bases to trimming and J lost 8 bases; unmatched junction nucleotides: 8. The CDR3 nucleotides read TGTGCCAGCAGTTTTAGAGACAGGGGTCGAGGCTACACCTTC. Translation gives CASSFRDRGRGYTF.

The chain uses TRBV12-3 or TRBV12-4 and TRBJ1-2; D is uncertain. Trimming took 5 bases from V and 0 from J, leaving 10 bases between them. The CDR3 covers 14 residues. This CDR3 reads CASSQGVSNYGYTF. CDR3 nucleotide sequence: TGTGCCAGCAGTCAAGGAGTGTCTAACTATGGCTACACCTTC.

This clonotype is categorized as medium-sized (0.01 to 0.1%). The rearrangement links TRBV10-3 to TRBJ2-7; 12 nucleotides match TRBD2. The CDR3 has 14 amino acids. Trimming took 7 bases from V and 2 from J; bases not matched to a gene: 3. Germline loops: CDR1 ENHRY, CDR2 SYGVKD. The CDR3 here is CAITRTSGTYEQYF. In nucleotides, the CDR3 is TGTGCCATCACCAGGACTAGCGGGACCTACGAGCAGTACTTC.

The rearrangement links TRBV14 to TRBJ2-7, with D possibly being TRBD1 or TRBD2 (6 bases each). This CDR3 has 17 amino acids. The V end lost 1 base, the J end lost 0 bases, and 16 bases lay between the germline ends. Per the germline V gene, CDR1 is SGHDN and CDR2 is FVKESK. The CDR3 spells CASSQAGAGIISYEQYF. As DNA, the CDR3 is TGTGCCAGCAGCCAAGCGGGGGCGGGAATAATCTCCTACGAGCAGTACTTC.

The chain recombines TRBV19 with TRBJ1-6; TRBD1 aligns across 9 bases. The CDR3 contains 15 residues. After removal of 6 bases from V and 8 bases from J, the junction contained 8 bases not matched to a gene. Per germline, CDR1 LNHDA and CDR2 SQIVND (reference sequence). CDR3: CASRGRTGVDSPLHF. CDR3 sequence (DNA): TGTGCCAGTAGAGGCCGGACAGGGGTGGATTCACCCCTCCACTTT.

This clonotype is medium-sized (0.01 to 0.1%) by share. DNA for the CDR3: TGTGCCAGCAGTTGGTCCGACAGGGTTAATTCACCCCTCCACTTT. It translates to CASSWSDRVNSPLHF. This rearrangement joins TRBV27 to TRBJ1-6; 7 positions agree with TRBD1. This CDR3 region has 15 residues. Unmatched junction bases numbered 6, after V lost 4 bases and J lost 6 bases. Germline CDR1 and CDR2: MNHEY and SMNVEV (reference sequence).

This clonotype ranks as medium-sized (0.01 to 0.1%). The gene calls are TRBV10-3 and TRBJ1-5; 10 bases line up with TRBD1. J gave up 7 bases and V 2 bases, and 11 bases lay outside the gene matches. Per germline, CDR1 ENHRY and CDR2 SYGVKD. This CDR3 is built from 17 residues. Here the CDR3 DNA reads TGTGCCATCAGTGAGCTAGGACAGGGGGGGGATAGGCAGCCCCAGCATTTT. Protein sequence: CAISELGQGGDRQPQHF.

The V call is TRBV6-1, the J call TRBJ1-1, with a tentative D call TRBD1 (6 bases). CDR3 length: 13 amino acids. V gave up 7 bases and J gave up 1 base, with 10 bases separating them. Germline loops: CDR1 MNHNS, CDR2 SASEGT. CDR3 in amino acids: CASTTDRNTEAFF. The CDR3 DNA reads as TGTGCCAGCACCACGGACAGGAACACTGAAGCTTTCTTT.

The J gene is TRBJ2-2, the V gene TRBV20-1; weak D call: TRBD2 (6 bases). Deletions cut 6 bases from V and 1 base from J, with 12 bases between. The germline gives CDR1 DFQATT, CDR2 SNEGSKA (reference sequence). This CDR3 has 14 amino acids. The CDR3 here is CSAAGLLNTGELFF. CDR3 DNA sequence: TGCAGTGCCGCGGGACTGCTGAACACCGGGGAGCTGTTTTTT.

The genes are TRBV10-3 and TRBJ2-1; 13 bases are shared with TRBD2. The CDR3 contains 15 residues. Per the germline V gene, CDR1 is ENHRY and CDR2 is SYGVKD. V dropped 2 bases and J dropped 8; count of bases not matched to a gene: 3. The CDR3 loop is CAISETSGGVYEQFF. The CDR3, as DNA: TGTGCCATCAGTGAGACTAGCGGGGGGGTGTATGAGCAGTTCTTC.

This clonotype is large. This chain connects TRBV20-1 to TRBJ1-1, with 7 bases matching TRBD1. CDR3 length: 11 residues. CDR1 is DFQATT and CDR2 is SNEGSKA in the germline V gene (reference sequence). V shed 6 bases, J shed 3 bases, and the junction held 1 base outside the gene matches. CDR3 region: CSATGYTEAFF. In nucleotides, the CDR3 is TGCAGTGCGACAGGGTACACTGAAGCTTTCTTT.

This clonotype has more than one count but fewer than ten. This rearrangement joins TRBV27 to TRBJ1-1; weak D call: TRBD1 (5 bases). This CDR3 is built from 14 residues. Looked up from germline, CDR1 is MNHEY and CDR2 is SMNVEV (reference sequence). Trimming removed 0 bases from V and 0 bases from J, with 5 bases in between. The CDR3: CASSLSTVNTEAFF. The CDR3 DNA is TGTGCCAGCAGTTTATCGACAGTGAACACTGAAGCTTTCTTT.

The rearrangement uses TRBV6-5 and TRBJ1-2; TRBD1 matches 7 bases. This CDR3 spans 13 amino acids. The J segment lost 4 bases and the V segment lost 2 bases, leaving 1 base of the junction unmatched. Germline CDR1 reads MNHEY; CDR2 reads SVGAGI. The CDR3 region is CASSYQGGYGYTF. In nucleotides, the CDR3 is TGTGCCAGCAGTTACCAGGGGGGCTATGGCTACACCTTC.

This clonotype came up a few times. The chain recombines TRBV7-9 with TRBJ1-1, with D unresolved. The V gene lost 1 base and the J gene lost 3 bases, with 3 bases spanning the gap. CDR1 and CDR2 from the germline V gene are SEHNR and FQNEAQ (reference sequence). The CDR3 totals 12 residues. The CDR3, as DNA: TGTGCCAGCAGCTTAGACGACACTGAAGCTTTCTTT. Translating it yields CASSLDDTEAFF.